These T cell receptor beta chains were read from a single sample in a study of early T cells in non-severe SARS-CoV-2 infection. Each CDR3 protein gets one entry after TCRdb re-called the 5' RACE reads with MiXCR. The top ten hold 6.5% of the sample, which has tens of thousands of distinct CDR3 sequences, about 10% seen once. What was sequenced was whole blood. The receptors shown here come from an adult who was a healthcare worker with PCR-confirmed SARS-CoV-2 infection or an uninfected control (not recorded which). Each CDR3 is given with its conserved first and last residue.

length	V	J	CDR3
13	TRBV12-3/TRBV12-4	TRBJ2-7	CASSLAAAYEQYF
14	TRBV5-1	TRBJ2-1	CASSGGTTNNEQFF
17	TRBV10-2	TRBJ2-1	CASSVVGSREFLNEQFF
15	TRBV7-6	TRBJ2-5	CASSREVGYQETQYF
13	TRBV12-3/TRBV12-4	TRBJ2-2	CASSLRDTGELFF
14	TRBV30	TRBJ2-3	CAWTSGSGEDTQYF
17	TRBV20-1	TRBJ2-1	CSARDPVLAGWGNEQFF
15	TRBV18	TRBJ2-4	CASSPAVKDRNIQYF
15	TRBV5-1	TRBJ2-7	CASSPGAGISYEQYF
17	TRBV7-8	TRBJ2-5	CASSLVRSGGRRETQYF
15	TRBV14	TRBJ1-1	CASSQYRGYNTEAFF
12	TRBV9	TRBJ2-7	CASAQTDYEQYF
15	TRBV4-3	TRBJ1-1	CASSWGLGLNTEAFF
19	TRBV2	TRBJ2-1	CASSATSGSFEFREDEQFF
12	TRBV19	TRBJ2-3	CASSLDRDTQYF
16	TRBV5-6	TRBJ2-3	CASSWGLAGVTDTQYF
11	TRBV10-3	TRBJ2-3	CAIRYLDTQYF
17	TRBV4-3	TRBJ2-3	CASSQDPTLARPDTQYF
14	TRBV19	TRBJ2-3	CASSIRSLADTQYF
15	TRBV4-3	TRBJ1-5	CASSQVIREDQPQHF
14	TRBV12-3/TRBV12-4	TRBJ2-1	CASSPGLTNNEQFF
13	TRBV20-1	TRBJ2-7	CSARVVFAYEQYF
14	TRBV10-3	TRBJ2-3	CAISLLADTDTQYF
11	TRBV29-1	TRBJ2-3	CSVGDTDTQYF
11	TRBV11-2	TRBJ2-7	CASSRGYEQYF
15	TRBV5-1	TRBJ2-5	CASSSQEQGAETQYF
15	TRBV2	TRBJ2-1	CASSEPGGIYNEQFF
16	TRBV6-2/TRBV6-3	TRBJ1-1	CASLTQPGRPNTEAFF
15	TRBV12-5	TRBJ2-1	CASTSGGLRDNEQFF
13	TRBV5-1	TRBJ2-7	CASSPPATGEQYF
14	TRBV10-2	TRBJ2-7	CAENSEGASYEQYF
16	TRBV3-1	TRBJ2-3	CASSQDRLANTDTQYF
15	TRBV6-5	TRBJ1-4	CASSYSGTGEEKLFF
14	TRBV12-3/TRBV12-4	TRBJ2-3	CASNRQEGTDTQYF
11	TRBV2	TRBJ1-2	CASSDPYGYTF
15	TRBV5-1	TRBJ2-3	CASSLVDRVTDTQYF
14	TRBV19	TRBJ2-1	CASSIVGGTSEQFF
13	TRBV6-2/TRBV6-3	TRBJ2-3	CASSHQITDTQYF
15	TRBV27	TRBJ1-6	CASSLTPYGNSPLHF
11	TRBV20-1	TRBJ2-7	CSARDAYEQYF
15	TRBV10-3	TRBJ1-2	CAISWTGEANYGYTF
14	TRBV3-1	TRBJ1-1	CASSQEGRPTEAFF
14	TRBV9	TRBJ1-1	CASSVGRGVNEAFF
12	TRBV6-2/TRBV6-3	TRBJ1-3	CASSYVGNTIYF
13	TRBV7-9	TRBJ2-7	CASSLALRHEQYF
14	TRBV27	TRBJ2-5	CASSAFSLGETQYF
13	TRBV29-1	TRBJ2-7	CSVVGTGVREQYF
12	TRBV13	TRBJ1-5	CASSLGAQPQHF
15	TRBV7-3	TRBJ1-6	CASSSSQGSNSPLHF
13	TRBV20-1	TRBJ2-7	CSASIIGSYEQYF